This note documents a single T cell receptor (beta chain) sequence. Its specificity is unknown. Vbeta (60) and Jbeta (13) primers were used in the PCR. Sequenced by immunoSEQ multiplex PCR; TCRdb stores in-frame clones only, minus some. This table holds about 130,000 clones, 84% found once. Donors showed nominal health when sampled, although they likely had unrecorded immune exposures. CDR3 length equals 16 residues. The germline gives CDR1 SGDLS, CDR2 YYNGEE. The V and J ends lost 0 bases and 2 bases, in that order; junction bases with no gene match: 5. This sample is drawn from a study of cytomegalovirus exposure and HLA in healthy donors. Study conclusions and caveats: A previous analysis found most TCR beta V segments productive roughly 90% or roughly 30% of the time. Excluded were some V segments that proved indistinguishable, including TRBV6-2 and TRBV6-3. According to the study, some 160 TCR beta chains were cytomegalovirus-associated.

The chain employs TRBV9 and TRBJ2-5; 9 positions agree with TRBD2. The specimen sequenced was PBMCs. This TCR came from a man aged 50-60 years in good health and CMV-seronegative. The DNA of the CDR3 is TGTGCCAGCAGCGTAGGGGGCGGGGGGGAACAAGAGACCCAGTACTTC. It encodes CASSVGGGGEQETQYF. Full variable domain (missing parts from reference TRBV9 and TRBJ2-5): DSGVTQTPKHLITATGQRVTLRCSPRSGDLSVYWYQQSLDQGLQFLIQYYNGEERAKGNILERFSAQQFPDLHSELNLSSLELGDSALYFCASSVGGGGEQETQYFGPGTRLLVL.